This TCR beta chain was sequenced during a study of blood T cells in healthy people across ages. The second PCR ran roughly 6 to 12 cycles with a sample-barcoded 5' primer and J-beta primers. Each CDR3 protein is one row after TCRdb ran MiXCR on the 5' RACE reads. The sample yields 550,000 to 600,000 distinct CDR3 sequences, 27% seen once. Study-level findings and limits: Fewer expanded clones and more diversity marked long-lived versus aged donors. Older individuals had lower TCR beta diversity per million T cells (the decline was roughly linear).

This clonotype was picked up a small number of times. Its target is unknown. This CDR3 is 14 amino acids long. Germline V CDR1 and CDR2: SEHNR, FQNEAQ (reference sequence). The TCR originated in a woman between 65 and 79 years old in good health. The sequenced sample was blood. This sequence joins TRBV7-9 and TRBJ2-1; 7 bases match TRBD2. The J call may be wrong; the DNA end is better matched by TRBJ2-5. Here the CDR3 DNA reads TGTGCCAGCAGCCAAAAGACGGGGGGTTTGGCCCAGTACTTC. Protein sequence: CASSQKTGGLAQYF.